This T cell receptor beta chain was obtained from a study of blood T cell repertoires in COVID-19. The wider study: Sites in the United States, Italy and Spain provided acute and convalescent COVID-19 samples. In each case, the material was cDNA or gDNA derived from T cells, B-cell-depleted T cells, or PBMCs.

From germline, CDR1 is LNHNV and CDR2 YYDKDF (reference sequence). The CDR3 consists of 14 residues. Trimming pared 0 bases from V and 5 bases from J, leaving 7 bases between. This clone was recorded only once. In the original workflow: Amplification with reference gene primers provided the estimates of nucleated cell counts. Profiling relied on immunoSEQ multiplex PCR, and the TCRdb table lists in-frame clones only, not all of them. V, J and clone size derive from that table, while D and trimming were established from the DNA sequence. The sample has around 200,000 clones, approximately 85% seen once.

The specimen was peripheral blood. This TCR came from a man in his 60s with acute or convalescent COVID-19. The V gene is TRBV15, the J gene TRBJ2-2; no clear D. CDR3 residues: CATSRERGTGELFF. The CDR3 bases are TGTGCCACCAGCAGAGAGAGAGGAACCGGGGAGCTGTTTTTT. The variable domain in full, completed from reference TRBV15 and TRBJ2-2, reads DAMVIQNPRYQVTQFGKPVTLSCSQTLNHNVMYWYQQKSSQAPKLLFHYYDKDFNNEADTPDNFQSRRPNTSFCFLDIRSPGLGDTAMYLCATSRERGTGELFFGEGSRLTVL.